The source of this T cell receptor (beta chain) is a study of control samples from healthy donors and cancer patients. Germline V gene sequence: CDR1 SGHTS, CDR2 YDEGEE. The V end lost 1 base, the J end lost 0 bases, and 10 bases lay between the germline ends. The CDR3 loop spans 15 amino acids. Clones were sequenced by immunoSEQ multiplex PCR, and TCRdb holds only the in-frame ones, with some missing. The table shows around 130,000 clones, with approximately 90% occurring only once. This TCR derives from a man aged 18-30 years in good health. The sequencing input was blood. V is TRBV5-8 and J is TRBJ1-2, with D possibly TRBD1 on 5 matching bases. This chain's CDR3 is CASSLTGPPNYGYTF. The CDR3 DNA sequence: TGTGCCAGCAGCTTGACAGGACCTCCTAACTATGGCTACACCTTC.